The sequence of this TCR beta chain was determined in a study of identical twins. Each CDR3 protein is one row after TCRdb ran MiXCR on the 5' RACE reads. This table holds 200,000 to 300,000 distinct CDR3 sequences, 5.5% to 8% found once. For this clonotype: Its antigen remains unknown.

CDR1 and CDR2 from the germline V gene are SGHRS and YFSETQ. CDR3 length: 16 amino acids. V shed 4 bases and J 1 base; nucleotides not matched to a gene: 5. The study's findings and limits: Twin sharing of out-of-frame TCR alpha was underestimated by models in monozygotic pairs. Compared with unrelated sharing, twin-shared out-of-frame alpha sequences had more low-probability sequences.

Another study also made use of these data, one on yellow fever vaccine responses in identical twins. As reported in that work: Twins reportedly showed a vaccine T cell response that seemed partly convergent and partly personalized.

The receptor comes from a woman between 18 and 29 years old in good health. This rearrangement joins TRBV5-1 to TRBJ2-2; TRBD1 matches 9 bases. The sequenced sample was memory (CD45RO+) T cells sorted from blood. In DNA form, the CDR3 reads TGCGCCAGCAGCCCCTGGGACAGGGTGAACACCGGGGAGCTGTTTTTT. It translates to CASSPWDRVNTGELFF.